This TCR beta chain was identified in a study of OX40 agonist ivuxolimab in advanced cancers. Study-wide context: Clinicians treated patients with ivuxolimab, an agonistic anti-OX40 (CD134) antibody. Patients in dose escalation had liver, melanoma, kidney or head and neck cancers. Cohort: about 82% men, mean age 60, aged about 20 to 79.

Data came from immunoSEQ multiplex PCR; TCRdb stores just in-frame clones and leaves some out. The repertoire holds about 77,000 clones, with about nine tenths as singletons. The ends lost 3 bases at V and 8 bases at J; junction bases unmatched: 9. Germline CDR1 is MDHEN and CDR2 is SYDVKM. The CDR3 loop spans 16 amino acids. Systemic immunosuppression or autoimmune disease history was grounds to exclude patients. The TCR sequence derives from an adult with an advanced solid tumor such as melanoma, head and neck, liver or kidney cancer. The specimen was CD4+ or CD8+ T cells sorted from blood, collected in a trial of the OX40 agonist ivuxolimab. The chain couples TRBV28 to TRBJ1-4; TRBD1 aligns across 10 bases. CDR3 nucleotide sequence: TGTGCCAGCAGTTTCCCCCCCGGGACAGGGGACGAAAAACTGTTTTTT. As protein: CASSFPPGTGDEKLFF. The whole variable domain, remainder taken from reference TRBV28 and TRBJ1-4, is DVKVTQSSRYLVKRTGEKVFLECVQDMDHENMFWYRQDPGLGLRLIYFSYDVKMKEKGDIPEGYSVSREKKERFSLILESASTNQTSMYLCASSFPPGTGDEKLFFGSGTQLSVL.